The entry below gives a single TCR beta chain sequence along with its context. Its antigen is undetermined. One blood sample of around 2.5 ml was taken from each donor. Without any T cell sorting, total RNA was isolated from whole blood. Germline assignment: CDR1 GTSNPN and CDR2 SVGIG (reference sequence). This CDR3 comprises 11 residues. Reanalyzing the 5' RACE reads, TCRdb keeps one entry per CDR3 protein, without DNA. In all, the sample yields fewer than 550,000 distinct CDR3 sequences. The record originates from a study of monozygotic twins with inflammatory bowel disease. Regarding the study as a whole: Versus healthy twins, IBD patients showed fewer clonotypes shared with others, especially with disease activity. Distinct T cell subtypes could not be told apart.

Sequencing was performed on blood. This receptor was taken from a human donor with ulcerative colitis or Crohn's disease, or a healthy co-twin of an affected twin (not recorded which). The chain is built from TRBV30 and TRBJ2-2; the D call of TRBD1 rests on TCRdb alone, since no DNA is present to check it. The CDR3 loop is CAWKGNRELFF.